This T cell receptor (beta chain) emerged from a study of cytomegalovirus exposure and HLA in healthy donors. Study background: Earlier findings included some 120 million unique TCR beta sequences obtained from about 180 million T cells. General study findings and limits: It was reported that the classifier diagnosed cytomegalovirus status with high specificity and sensitivity in both the original and validation cohorts. What was likely a sequencing artifact was a cluster of highly shared sequence variants.

As regards this clone: The antigen remains unidentified.

The CDR3 covers 16 residues. V was pared by 1 base and J by 4 bases, with 6 bases of the junction left unmatched. Germline V CDR1 and CDR2: SNHLY, FYNNEI. Despite likely unrecorded immune exposures, the donors were nominally healthy at the time of sampling. The PCR contained 60 Vbeta and 13 Jbeta primers. Method: immunoSEQ multiplex PCR; TCRdb's copy keeps in-frame clones and lacks some. The data show 160,000 or so clones, approximately 80% seen once. The rearrangement links TRBV2 to TRBJ1-2; 10 bases line up with TRBD1. Sequences were obtained from PBMCs. This TCR came from a woman between 45 and 65 years old in good health and CMV-seronegative. The CDR3 protein is CASSEGRDRGGYGYTF. The CDR3 DNA follows: TGTGCCAGCAGTGAAGGAAGGGACAGGGGAGGCTATGGCTACACCTTC.